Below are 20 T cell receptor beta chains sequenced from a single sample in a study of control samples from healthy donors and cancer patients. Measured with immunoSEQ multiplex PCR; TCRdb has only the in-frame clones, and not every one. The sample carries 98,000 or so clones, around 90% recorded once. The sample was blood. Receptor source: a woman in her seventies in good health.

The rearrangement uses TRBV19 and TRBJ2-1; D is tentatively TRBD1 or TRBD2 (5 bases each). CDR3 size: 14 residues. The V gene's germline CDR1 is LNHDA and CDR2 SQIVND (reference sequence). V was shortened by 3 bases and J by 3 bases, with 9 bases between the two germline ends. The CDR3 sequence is CASSMVGDYNEQFF. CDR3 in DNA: TGTGCCAGTAGTATGGTGGGGGACTACAATGAGCAGTTCTTC.

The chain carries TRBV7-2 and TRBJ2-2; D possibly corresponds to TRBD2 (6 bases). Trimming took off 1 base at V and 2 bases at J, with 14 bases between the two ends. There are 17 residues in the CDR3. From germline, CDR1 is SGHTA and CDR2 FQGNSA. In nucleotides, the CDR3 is TGTGCCAGCAGCTTAGGCCCGGTACTAGCCAACACCGGGGAGCTGTTTTTT. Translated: CASSLGPVLANTGELFF.

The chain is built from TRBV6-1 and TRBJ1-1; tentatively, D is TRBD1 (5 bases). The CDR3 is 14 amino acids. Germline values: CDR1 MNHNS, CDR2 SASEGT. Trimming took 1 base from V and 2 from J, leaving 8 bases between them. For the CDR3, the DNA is TGTGCCAGCAGTGAAGGACAGCACAACACTGAAGCTTTCTTT. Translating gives CASSEGQHNTEAFF.

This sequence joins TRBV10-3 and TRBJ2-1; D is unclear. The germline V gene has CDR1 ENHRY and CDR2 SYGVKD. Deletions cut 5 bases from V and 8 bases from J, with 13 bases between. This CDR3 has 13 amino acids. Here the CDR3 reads CAISPPTGYEQFF. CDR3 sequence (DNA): TGTGCCATCAGTCCTCCTACGGGTTATGAGCAGTTCTTC.

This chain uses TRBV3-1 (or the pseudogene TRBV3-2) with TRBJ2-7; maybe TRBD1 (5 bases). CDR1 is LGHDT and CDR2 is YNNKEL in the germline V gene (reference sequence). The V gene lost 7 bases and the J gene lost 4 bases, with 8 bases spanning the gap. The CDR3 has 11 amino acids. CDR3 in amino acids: CASTNRYEQYF. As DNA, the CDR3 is TGTGCCAGCACCAACAGGTACGAGCAGTACTTC.

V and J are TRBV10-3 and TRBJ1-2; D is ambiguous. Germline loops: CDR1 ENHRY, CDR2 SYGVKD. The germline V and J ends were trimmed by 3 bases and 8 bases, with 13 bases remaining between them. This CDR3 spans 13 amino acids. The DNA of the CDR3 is TGTGCCATCAGTGAAATGGGCCGTGAGGGCTACACCTTC. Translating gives CAISEMGREGYTF.

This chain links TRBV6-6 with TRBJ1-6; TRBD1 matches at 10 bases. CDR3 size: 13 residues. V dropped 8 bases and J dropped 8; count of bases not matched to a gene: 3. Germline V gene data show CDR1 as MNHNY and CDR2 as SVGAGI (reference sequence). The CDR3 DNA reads TGTGCCAGCGGACAGGGGGAGTATTCACCCCTCCACTTT. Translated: CASGQGEYSPLHF.

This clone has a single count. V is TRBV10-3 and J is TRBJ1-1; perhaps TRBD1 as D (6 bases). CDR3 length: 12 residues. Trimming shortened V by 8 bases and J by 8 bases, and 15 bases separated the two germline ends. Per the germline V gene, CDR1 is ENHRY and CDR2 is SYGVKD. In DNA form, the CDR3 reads TGTGCCATCTCGGACAGCCCGTCCGAAGCTTTCTTT. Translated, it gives CAISDSPSEAFF.

The DNA for the CDR3 is TGTGCCAGCAGCGAGACTAGCGGGGGCTACGAGCAGTACTTC. This translates into CASSETSGGYEQYF. The rearrangement uses TRBV7-6 and TRBJ2-7; 12 bases map to TRBD2. The V and J ends lost 5 bases and 3 bases, in that order; junction bases with no gene match: 2. Germline CDR1 SGHVS, CDR2 FNYEAQ. The CDR3 runs 14 residues.

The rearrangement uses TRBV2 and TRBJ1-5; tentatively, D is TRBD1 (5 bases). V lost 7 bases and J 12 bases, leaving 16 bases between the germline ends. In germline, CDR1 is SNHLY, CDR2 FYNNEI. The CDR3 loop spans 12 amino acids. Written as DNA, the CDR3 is TGTGCCAGCAAGGTAGGCGGACAAAGCCAGCATTTT. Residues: CASKVGGQSQHF.

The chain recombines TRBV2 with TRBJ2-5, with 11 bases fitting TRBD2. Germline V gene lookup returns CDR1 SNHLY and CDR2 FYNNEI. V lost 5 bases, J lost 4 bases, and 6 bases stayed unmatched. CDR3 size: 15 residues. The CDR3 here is CASSLTSGGGETQYF. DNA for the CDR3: TGTGCCAGCAGTCTCACTAGCGGGGGCGGAGAGACCCAGTACTTC.

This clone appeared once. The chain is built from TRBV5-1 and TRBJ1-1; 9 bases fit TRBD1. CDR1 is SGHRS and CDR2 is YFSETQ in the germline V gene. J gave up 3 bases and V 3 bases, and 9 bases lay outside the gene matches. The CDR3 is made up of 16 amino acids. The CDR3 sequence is CASSWHRGRGDTEAFF. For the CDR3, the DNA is TGCGCCAGCAGCTGGCACAGGGGGCGTGGGGACACTGAAGCTTTCTTT.

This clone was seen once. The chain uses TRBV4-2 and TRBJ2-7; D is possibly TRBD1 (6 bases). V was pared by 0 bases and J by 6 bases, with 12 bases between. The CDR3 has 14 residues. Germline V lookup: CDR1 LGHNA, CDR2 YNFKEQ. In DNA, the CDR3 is TGTGCCAGCAGCCAAGAAACAGGGTATGCCGAGCAGTACTTC. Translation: CASSQETGYAEQYF.

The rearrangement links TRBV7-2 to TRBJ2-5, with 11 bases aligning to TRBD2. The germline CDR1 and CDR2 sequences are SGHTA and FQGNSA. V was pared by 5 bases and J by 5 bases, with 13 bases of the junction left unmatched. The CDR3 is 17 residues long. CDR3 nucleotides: TGTGCCAGCAGCCCTCGACTAGCGGGGAGGACAGGCGAGACCCAGTACTTC. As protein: CASSPRLAGRTGETQYF.

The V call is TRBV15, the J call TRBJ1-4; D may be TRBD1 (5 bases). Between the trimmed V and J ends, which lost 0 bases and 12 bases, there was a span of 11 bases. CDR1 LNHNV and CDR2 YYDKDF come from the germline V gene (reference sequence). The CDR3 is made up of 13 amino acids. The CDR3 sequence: CATSRDFGGELFF. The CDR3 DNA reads TGTGCCACCAGCAGAGATTTCGGGGGGGAACTGTTTTTT.

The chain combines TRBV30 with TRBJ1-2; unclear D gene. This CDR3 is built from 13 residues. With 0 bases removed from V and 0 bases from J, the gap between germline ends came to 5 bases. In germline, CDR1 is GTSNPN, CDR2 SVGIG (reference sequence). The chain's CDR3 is CAWSVFSNYGYTF. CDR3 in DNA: TGTGCCTGGAGTGTTTTTTCTAACTATGGCTACACCTTC.

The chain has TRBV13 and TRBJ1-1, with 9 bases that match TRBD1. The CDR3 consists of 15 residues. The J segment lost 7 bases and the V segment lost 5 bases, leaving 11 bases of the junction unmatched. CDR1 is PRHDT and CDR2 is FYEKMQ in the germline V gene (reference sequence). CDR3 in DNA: TGTGCCAGCAGCAAGCTACAGGGGGCGCAGGATGAAGCTTTCTTT. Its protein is CASSKLQGAQDEAFF.

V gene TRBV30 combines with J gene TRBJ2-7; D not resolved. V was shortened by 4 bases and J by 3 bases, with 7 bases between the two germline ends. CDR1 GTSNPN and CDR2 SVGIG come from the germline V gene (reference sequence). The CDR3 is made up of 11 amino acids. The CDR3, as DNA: TGTGCCTGGAAGGGCGGCTACGAGCAGTACTTC. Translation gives CAWKGGYEQYF.

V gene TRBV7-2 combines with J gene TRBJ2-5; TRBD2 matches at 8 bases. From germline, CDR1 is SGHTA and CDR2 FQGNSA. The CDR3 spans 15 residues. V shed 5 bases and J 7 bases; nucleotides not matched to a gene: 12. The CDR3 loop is CASSMGLGGWGTQYF. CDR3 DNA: TGTGCCAGCAGCATGGGACTAGGGGGTTGGGGGACCCAGTACTTC.

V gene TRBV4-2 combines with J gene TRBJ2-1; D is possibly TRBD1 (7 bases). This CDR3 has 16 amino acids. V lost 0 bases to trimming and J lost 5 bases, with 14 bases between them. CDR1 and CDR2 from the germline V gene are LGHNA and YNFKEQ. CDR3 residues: CASSQEGGGLDNEQFF. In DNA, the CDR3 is TGTGCCAGCAGCCAAGAAGGAGGGGGCCTTGACAATGAGCAGTTCTTC.